This T cell receptor (beta chain) appears in the sequencing data of a study of early T cells in non-severe SARS-CoV-2 infection. Study summary: Unsorted whole blood bulk RNA was sequenced, with unpaired chains.

There are 13 residues in the CDR3. Trimming stripped 11 bases from V and 4 bases from J, with 14 bases between. Germline CDR1 reads LNHDA; CDR2 reads SQIVND (reference sequence). Unique molecular identifiers were added to individual cDNA molecules. TCRdb ran MiXCR on the 5' RACE reads and lists one entry per CDR3 protein. The data show about 81,000 distinct CDR3 sequences, with 6% to 7% seen just once and less than 9.5% held by the top ten. This clonotype has more than one count but fewer than ten. This TCR was sampled from an adult who was a healthcare worker with PCR-confirmed SARS-CoV-2 infection or an uninfected control (not recorded which). V is TRBV19 and J is TRBJ2-2; D not certain. Sequenced input: whole blood. The CDR3 sequence is CASRTRTTGELFF. The CDR3 DNA is TGTGCCTCACGGACCCGAACCACCGGGGAGCTGTTTTTT.